This TCR beta chain is from a study of blood T cells in healthy people across ages. Germline V CDR1 and CDR2: SGDLS, YYNGEE. The CDR3 contains 18 residues. The V end lost 0 bases, the J end lost 2 bases, and 18 bases lay between the germline ends. A second PCR, run for roughly 7 to 11 cycles, used a sample-barcoded 5' primer plus a J-beta primer mix. TCRdb re-called the 5' RACE reads through MiXCR, storing one row per CDR3 protein. The data contain about 840,000 distinct CDR3 sequences, 25% to 30% of them seen just once; the ten biggest clones take up about a tenth. These same records also appear under a second study, on T cells of mothers and their children. In that study: The authors used all extracted RNA for cDNA synthesis, at approximately 1.5 ug per 15 ul. Primer M1S, used in the second PCR, introduced sample barcodes and 2-4 random nucleotides. Slightly higher but non-significant overlap marked related mother-child pairs versus unrelated pairs.

The origin of this receptor is a woman in her thirties or forties in good health. The rearrangement uses TRBV9 and TRBJ2-1; D is perhaps TRBD1 or TRBD2 (7 bases each). Sequenced sample: blood. The CDR3 sequence: CASSVAPQGGAPYNEQFF. The CDR3 DNA follows: TGTGCCAGCAGCGTAGCGCCCCAGGGGGGGGCCCCCTACAATGAGCAGTTCTTC.